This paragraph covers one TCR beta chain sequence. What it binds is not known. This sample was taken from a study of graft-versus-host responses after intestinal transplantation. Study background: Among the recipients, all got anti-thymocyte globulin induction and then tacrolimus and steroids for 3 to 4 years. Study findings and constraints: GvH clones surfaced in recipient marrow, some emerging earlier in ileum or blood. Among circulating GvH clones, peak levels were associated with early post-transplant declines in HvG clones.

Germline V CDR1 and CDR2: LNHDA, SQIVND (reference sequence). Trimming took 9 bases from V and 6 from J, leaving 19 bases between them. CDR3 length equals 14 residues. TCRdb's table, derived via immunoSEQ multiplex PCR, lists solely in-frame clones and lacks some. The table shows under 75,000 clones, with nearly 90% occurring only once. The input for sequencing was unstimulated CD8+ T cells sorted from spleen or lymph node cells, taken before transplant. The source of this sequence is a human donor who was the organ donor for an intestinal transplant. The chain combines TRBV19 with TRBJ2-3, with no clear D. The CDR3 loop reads CASQSPSPVDTQYF. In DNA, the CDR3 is TGTGCCAGCCAGTCGCCCTCCCCCGTGGATACGCAGTATTTT.